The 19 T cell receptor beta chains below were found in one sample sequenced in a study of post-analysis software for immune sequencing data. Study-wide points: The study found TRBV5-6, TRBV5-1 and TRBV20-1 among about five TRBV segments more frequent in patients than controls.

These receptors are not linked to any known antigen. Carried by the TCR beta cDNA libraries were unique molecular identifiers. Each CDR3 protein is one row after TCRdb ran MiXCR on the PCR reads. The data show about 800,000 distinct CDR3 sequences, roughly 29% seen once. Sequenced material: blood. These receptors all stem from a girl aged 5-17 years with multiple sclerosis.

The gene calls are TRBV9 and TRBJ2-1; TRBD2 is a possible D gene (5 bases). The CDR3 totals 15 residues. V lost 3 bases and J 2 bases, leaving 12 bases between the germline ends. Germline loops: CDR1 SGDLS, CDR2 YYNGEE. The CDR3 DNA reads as TGTGCCAGCAGCGAGGACTCCCGGGCCTACAATGAGCAGTTCTTC. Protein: CASSEDSRAYNEQFF.

CDR3 loop: CASSLALGGINNEQFF. For the CDR3, the DNA is TGCGCCAGCAGCTTGGCCTTGGGGGGGATCAACAATGAGCAGTTCTTC. The genes are TRBV5-1 and TRBJ2-1, with 7 bases lining up with TRBD2. The length of the CDR3 is 16 residues. Germline CDR1 reads SGHRS; CDR2 reads YFSETQ. Trimming removed 0 bases from V and 5 bases from J; junction bases left unmatched: 8.

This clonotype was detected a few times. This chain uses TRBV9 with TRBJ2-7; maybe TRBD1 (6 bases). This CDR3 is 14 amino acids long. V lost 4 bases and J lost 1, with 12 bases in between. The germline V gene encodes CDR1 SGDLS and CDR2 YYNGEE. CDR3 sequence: CASSPQGPSYEQYF. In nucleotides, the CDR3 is TGTGCCAGCAGCCCCCAGGGGCCTTCCTACGAGCAGTACTTC.

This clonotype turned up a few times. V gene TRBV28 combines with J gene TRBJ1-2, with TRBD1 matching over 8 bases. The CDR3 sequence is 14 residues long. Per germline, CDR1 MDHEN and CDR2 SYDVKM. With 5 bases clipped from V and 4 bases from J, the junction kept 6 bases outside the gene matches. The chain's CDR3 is CASSPDREAYGYTF. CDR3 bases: TGTGCCAGCAGTCCGGACAGGGAGGCCTATGGCTACACCTTC.

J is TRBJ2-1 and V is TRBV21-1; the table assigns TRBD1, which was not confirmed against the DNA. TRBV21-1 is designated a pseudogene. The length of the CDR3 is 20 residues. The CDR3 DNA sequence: TGTGCCAGCAGCCACCGATATCGGGACAGGGACAGTTGCGATGGAAATGAGCAGTTCTTC. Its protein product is CASSHRYRDRDSCDGNEQFF.

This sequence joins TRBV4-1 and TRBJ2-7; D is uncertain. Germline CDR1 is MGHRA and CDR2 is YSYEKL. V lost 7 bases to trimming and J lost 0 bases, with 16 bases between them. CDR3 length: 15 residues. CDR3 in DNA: TGCGCCAGCAATCCCCGGCACGAAAGCTCCTACGAGCAGTACTTC. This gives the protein CASNPRHESSYEQYF.

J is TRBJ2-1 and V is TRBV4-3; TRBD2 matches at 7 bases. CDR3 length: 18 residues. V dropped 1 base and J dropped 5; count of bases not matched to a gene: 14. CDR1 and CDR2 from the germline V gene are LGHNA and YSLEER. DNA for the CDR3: TGCGCCAGCAGCCAAGGAACCGGGCGGGAGTGGTTTAACAATGAGCAGTTCTTC. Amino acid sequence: CASSQGTGREWFNNEQFF.

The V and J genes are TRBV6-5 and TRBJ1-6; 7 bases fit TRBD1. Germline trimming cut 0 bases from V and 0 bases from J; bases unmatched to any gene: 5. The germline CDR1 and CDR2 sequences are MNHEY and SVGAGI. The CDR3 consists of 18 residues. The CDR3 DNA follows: TGTGCCAGCAGTTACTCGGGGACAGACAGCTCCTATAATTCACCCCTCCACTTT. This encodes CASSYSGTDSSYNSPLHF.

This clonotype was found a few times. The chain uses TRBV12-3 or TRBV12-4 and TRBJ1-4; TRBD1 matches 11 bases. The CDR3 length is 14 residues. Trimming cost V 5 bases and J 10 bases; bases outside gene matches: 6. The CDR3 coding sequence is TGTGCCAGCAGTAAGGGACAGGGGGTAGGAAAACTGTTTTTT. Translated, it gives CASSKGQGVGKLFF.

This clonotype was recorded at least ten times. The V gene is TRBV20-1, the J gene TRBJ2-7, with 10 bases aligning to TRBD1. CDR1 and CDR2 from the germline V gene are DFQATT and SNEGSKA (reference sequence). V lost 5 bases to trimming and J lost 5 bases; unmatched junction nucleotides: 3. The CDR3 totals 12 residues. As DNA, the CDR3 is TGCAGTGCTGACAGGGGGCCCGACGAGCAGTACTTC. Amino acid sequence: CSADRGPDEQYF.

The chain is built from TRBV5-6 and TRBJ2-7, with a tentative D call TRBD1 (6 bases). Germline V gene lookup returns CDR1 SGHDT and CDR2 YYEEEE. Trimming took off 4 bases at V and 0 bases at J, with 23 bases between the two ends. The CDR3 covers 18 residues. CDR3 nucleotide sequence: TGTGCCAGCAGCCGACGACGAAGGGGGACCGTGAGCTCCTACGAGCAGTACTTC. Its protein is CASSRRRRGTVSSYEQYF.

The CDR3 loop is CASSRTSDGTDTQYF. CDR3 coding DNA: TGCGCCAGCAGCCGGACTAGCGACGGCACAGATACGCAGTATTTT. The chain has TRBV5-1 and TRBJ2-3, with 9 nucleotides matching TRBD2. The CDR3 is 15 residues long. Germline trimming cut 4 bases from V and 1 base from J; bases unmatched to any gene: 4. Germline CDR1 reads SGHRS; CDR2 reads YFSETQ.

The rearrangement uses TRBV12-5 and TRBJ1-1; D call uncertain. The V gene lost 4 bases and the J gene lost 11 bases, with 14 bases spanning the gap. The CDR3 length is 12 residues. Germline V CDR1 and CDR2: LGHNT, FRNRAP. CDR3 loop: CASGSGSGRAFF. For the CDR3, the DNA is TGTGCTAGTGGTTCAGGATCCGGGCGGGCTTTCTTT. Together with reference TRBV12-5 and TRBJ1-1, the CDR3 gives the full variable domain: DARVTQTPRHKVTEMGQEVTMRCQPILGHNTVFWYRQTMMQGLELLAYFRNRAPLDDSGMPKDRFSAEMPDATLATLKIQPSEPRDSAVYFCASGSGSGRAFFGQGTRLTVV.

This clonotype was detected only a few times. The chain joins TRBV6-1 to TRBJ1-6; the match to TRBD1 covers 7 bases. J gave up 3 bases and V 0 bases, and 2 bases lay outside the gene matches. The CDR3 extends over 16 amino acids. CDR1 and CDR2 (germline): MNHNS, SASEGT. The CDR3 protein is CASSEAWDSYNSPLHF. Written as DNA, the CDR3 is TGTGCCAGCAGTGAAGCGTGGGACAGCTATAATTCACCCCTCCACTTT.

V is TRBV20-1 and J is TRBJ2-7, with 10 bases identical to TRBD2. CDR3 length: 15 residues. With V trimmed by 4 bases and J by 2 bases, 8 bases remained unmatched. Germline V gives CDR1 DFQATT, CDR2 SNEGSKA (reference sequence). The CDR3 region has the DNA TGCAGTGCTAACCCGGGACTAGCGACCCCCTACGAGCAGTACTTC. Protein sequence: CSANPGLATPYEQYF.

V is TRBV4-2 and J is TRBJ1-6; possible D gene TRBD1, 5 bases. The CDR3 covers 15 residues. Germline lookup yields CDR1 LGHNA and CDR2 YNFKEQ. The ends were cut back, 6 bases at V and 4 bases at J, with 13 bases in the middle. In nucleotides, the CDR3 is TGTGCCAGCAGAGGCGGGGGAGATTATAATTCACCCCTCCACTTT. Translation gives CASRGGGDYNSPLHF.

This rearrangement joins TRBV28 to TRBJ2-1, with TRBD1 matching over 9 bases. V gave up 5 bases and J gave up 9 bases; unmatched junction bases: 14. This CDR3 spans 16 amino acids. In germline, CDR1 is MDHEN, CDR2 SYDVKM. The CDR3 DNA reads TGTGCCAGCAGTGCTGCGGTTTACAGGGGGCGGGGTGAGCAGTTCTTC. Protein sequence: CASSAAVYRGRGEQFF.

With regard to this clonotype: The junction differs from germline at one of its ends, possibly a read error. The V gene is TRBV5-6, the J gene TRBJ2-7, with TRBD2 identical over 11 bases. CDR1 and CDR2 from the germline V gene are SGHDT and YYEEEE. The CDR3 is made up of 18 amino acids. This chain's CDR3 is CASSLGSGRAQDSYERYF. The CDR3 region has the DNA TGTGCCAGCAGCTTGGGTAGCGGGAGGGCCCAAGACTCCTACGAGCGGTACTTC.

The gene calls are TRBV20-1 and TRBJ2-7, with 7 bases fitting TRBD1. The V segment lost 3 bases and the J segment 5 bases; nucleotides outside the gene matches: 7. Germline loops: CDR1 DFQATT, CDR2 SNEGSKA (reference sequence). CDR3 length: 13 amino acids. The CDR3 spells CSASGDSPHEQYF. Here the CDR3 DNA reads TGCAGTGCTAGTGGGGACAGTCCTCACGAGCAGTACTTC.